This entry concerns a single TCR beta chain. Per germline, CDR1 SEHNR and CDR2 FQNEAQ (reference sequence). The CDR3 runs 13 residues. V gave up 10 bases and J gave up 3 bases, with 16 bases separating them. This sample is part of a study of shared clonotypes between healthy human individuals. Study information: Per donor, CD8 memory used one plate, CD8 naive used two, CD4 memory used three and CD4 naive used three.

Division of CD4+ cells produced a CD45RA+ naive subset and a CD45RA-negative memory subset. Data came from immunoSEQ multiplex PCR; TCRdb stores just in-frame clones and leaves some out. The profile shows roughly 1.5 million clones, around 98% of them singletons. The receptor's source is a man aged 25-40 years in good health. Sequenced: naive CD4+ T cells sorted from blood. Sample subset: CD45RA+ positively selected. The rearrangement uses TRBV7-9 and TRBJ2-7; the D gene is possibly TRBD2 (6 bases). DNA for the CDR3: TGTGCCACCACGGGAGTCCAAGGCTACGAGCAGTACTTC. Protein product: CATTGVQGYEQYF.